These 6 T cell receptor beta chains were sequenced from one sample in a study of T-cell reconstitution after alpha-beta-depleted transplantation in children. Preparation of the TCRbeta library involved a method that used unique molecular identifiers. MiXCR, applied by TCRdb to the PCR reads, yields one record per CDR3 protein. This table holds about 270,000 distinct CDR3 sequences, almost 10% found once. The sequencing used PBMCs from the stem cell graft donor, collected from the stem cell graft. The source of these receptors is a human donor who donated a stem cell graft to a child with SCID.

The CDR3 here is CASSFLDSSGNTIYF. The CDR3 DNA sequence: TGTGCCAGCAGTTTCCTGGACAGCTCTGGAAACACCATATATTTT. V and J are TRBV12-3 or TRBV12-4 and TRBJ1-3; D might be TRBD1 (6 bases). V lost 3 bases and J lost 0, with 9 bases in between. This CDR3 contains 15 residues.

This clonotype was picked up a small number of times. The J gene is TRBJ2-7, the V gene TRBV14; D tentatively reads TRBD1 or TRBD2 (5 bases each). Germline CDR1 SGHDN, CDR2 FVKESK. The CDR3 is 18 residues long. The ends were cut back, 0 bases at V and 0 bases at J, with 18 bases in the middle. The CDR3 nucleotides are TGTGCCAGCAGCCAAGATCTAATTAAATGGGACGACTCCTACGAGCAGTACTTC. This translates into CASSQDLIKWDDSYEQYF.

In this sample, this clonotype turned up a few times. The chain recombines TRBV10-3 with TRBJ2-3; D possibly corresponds to TRBD1 (6 bases). Per germline, CDR1 ENHRY and CDR2 SYGVKD. The CDR3 is made up of 16 amino acids. The V and J ends lost 3 bases and 0 bases respectively, with 13 bases between them. CDR3 sequence: CAISEVAGVSTDTQYF. In DNA form, the CDR3 reads TGTGCCATCAGTGAAGTGGCAGGGGTTAGCACAGATACGCAGTATTTT.

This chain connects TRBV12-3 or TRBV12-4 to TRBJ2-1; the D is unclear. This CDR3 comprises 18 residues. The V gene lost 2 bases and the J gene lost 5 bases, with 22 bases spanning the gap. This CDR3 reads CASSLITNFISRNNEQFF. The CDR3 bases are TGTGCCAGCAGTTTAATCACGAACTTCATAAGCCGGAACAATGAGCAGTTCTTC.

At least ten counts were recorded for this clonotype. The V and J genes are TRBV5-1 and TRBJ2-5, with D perhaps matching TRBD1 (5 bases). The CDR3 has 13 residues. The V gene's germline CDR1 is SGHRS and CDR2 YFSETQ. The germline V and J ends were trimmed by 4 bases and 4 bases, with 11 bases remaining between them. The CDR3 coding sequence is TGCGCCAGCAGCCCAGACAGTGGAGAGACCCAGTACTTC. Its translation: CASSPDSGETQYF.

This clonotype has just a few counts. The chain couples TRBV4-1 to TRBJ2-7, with TRBD2 matching 12 bases. V lost 3 bases and J lost 7; bases outside the gene matches: 7. The CDR3 runs 15 residues. Germline-derived CDR1 and CDR2 are MGHRA and YSYEKL. In DNA form, the CDR3 reads TGCGCCAGCAGCCACCCTAGCGGGGGGGCCGGTGAGCAGTACTTC. Protein sequence: CASSHPSGGAGEQYF.